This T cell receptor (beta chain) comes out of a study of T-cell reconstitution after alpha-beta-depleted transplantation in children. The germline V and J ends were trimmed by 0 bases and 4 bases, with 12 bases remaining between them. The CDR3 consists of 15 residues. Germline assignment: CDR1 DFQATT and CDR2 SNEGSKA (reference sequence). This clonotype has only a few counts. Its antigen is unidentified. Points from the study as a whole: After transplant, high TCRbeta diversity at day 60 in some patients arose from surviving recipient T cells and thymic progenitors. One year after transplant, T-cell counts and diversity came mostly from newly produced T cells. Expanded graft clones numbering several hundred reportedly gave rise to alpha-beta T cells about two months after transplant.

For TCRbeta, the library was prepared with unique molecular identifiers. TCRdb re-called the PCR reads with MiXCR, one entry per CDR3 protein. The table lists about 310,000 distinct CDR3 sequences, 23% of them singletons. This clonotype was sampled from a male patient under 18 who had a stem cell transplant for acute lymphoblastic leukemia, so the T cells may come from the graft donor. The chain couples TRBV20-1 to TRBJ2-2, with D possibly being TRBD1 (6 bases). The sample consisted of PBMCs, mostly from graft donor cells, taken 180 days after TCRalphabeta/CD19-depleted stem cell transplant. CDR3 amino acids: CSARDTGWATGELFF. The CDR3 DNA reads TGCAGTGCTAGAGATACAGGGTGGGCCACCGGGGAGCTGTTTTTT.